A few counts support the clone carrying this T cell receptor (beta chain). Its antigen is as yet unknown. Germline trimming cut 0 bases from V and 5 bases from J; bases unmatched to any gene: 4. Germline V gives CDR1 SGDLS, CDR2 YYNGEE. The CDR3 is 15 amino acids. TCRdb recomputed calls from the reads with MiXCR, one row per CDR3 protein. The sample contains about 770,000 distinct CDR3 sequences, 25% to 30% of which appear only once. The sample comes from a study of T cell repertoires in cytomegalovirus infection. Study-wide context: Selected CMV epitopes included recently identified HLA-C-restricted ones as well as well-studied HLA-B-restricted ones. Public TCR beta signatures marked donors with CMV infection and the matching HLA. Whole-study findings and limits: Summed frequency of public TCR beta families distinguished CMV carriers with the relevant HLA.

The chain uses TRBV9 and TRBJ2-3, with 9 nucleotides matching TRBD2. This material consisted of cultured CD8+ T cells from PBMCs, taken from culture after CMV antigen stimulation. The sequence was collected from a human donor in good health (CMV status not recorded). Some clones in this sample may be carry-over from other donors' samples. CDR3 nucleotide sequence: TGTGCCAGCAGCGTAGGCGGGGGGGAAGGAGATACGCAGTATTTT. It codes for CASSVGGGEGDTQYF. The whole variable domain, remainder taken from reference TRBV9 and TRBJ2-3, is DSGVTQTPKHLITATGQRVTLRCSPRSGDLSVYWYQQSLDQGLQFLIQYYNGEERAKGNILERFSAQQFPDLHSELNLSSLELGDSALYFCASSVGGGEGDTQYFGPGTRLTVL.